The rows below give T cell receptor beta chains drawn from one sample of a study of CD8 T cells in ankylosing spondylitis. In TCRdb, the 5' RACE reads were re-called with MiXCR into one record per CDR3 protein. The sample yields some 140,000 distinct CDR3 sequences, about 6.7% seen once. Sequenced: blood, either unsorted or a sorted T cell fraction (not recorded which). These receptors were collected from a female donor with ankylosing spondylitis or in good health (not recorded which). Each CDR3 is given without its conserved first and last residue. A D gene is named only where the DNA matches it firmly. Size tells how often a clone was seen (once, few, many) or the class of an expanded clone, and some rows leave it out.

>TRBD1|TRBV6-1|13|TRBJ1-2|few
ASSRPRGGTGHYT
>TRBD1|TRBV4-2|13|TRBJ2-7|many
ASSPQGQGVTEQY
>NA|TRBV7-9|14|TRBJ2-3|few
ASRLPGGAGADTQY
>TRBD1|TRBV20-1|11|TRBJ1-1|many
SAIQGADTEAF
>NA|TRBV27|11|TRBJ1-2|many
ASSRDRNYGYT
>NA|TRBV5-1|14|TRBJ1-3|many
ASSLAPQSSGNTIY
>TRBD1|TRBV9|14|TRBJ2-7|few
ASSVEAWTGTHEQY
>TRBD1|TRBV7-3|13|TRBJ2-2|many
ASSARQGSTGELF
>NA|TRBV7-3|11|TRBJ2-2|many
ASSLIQGGELF
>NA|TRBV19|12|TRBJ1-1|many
ASMEGPSNTEAF
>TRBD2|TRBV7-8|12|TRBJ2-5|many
ASSPLGGGETQY
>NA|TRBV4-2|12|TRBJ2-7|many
ASSQDPGSYEQY
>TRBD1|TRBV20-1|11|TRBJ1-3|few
SASTGAGNTIY
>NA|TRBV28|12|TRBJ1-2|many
ASTLGPTTHGYT
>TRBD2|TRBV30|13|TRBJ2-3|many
AWSYLAGGTDTQY
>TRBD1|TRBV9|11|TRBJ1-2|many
ASNRQGGYGYT
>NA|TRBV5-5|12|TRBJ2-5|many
ASSPQGPAETQY
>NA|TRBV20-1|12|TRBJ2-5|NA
SARIRQLEDTQY
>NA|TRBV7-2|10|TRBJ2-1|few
ASSLVPVEQF
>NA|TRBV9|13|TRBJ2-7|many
ASSKDPLSSYEQY
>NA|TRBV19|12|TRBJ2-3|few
ARLTASSTDTQY
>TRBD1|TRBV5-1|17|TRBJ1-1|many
ASSQGTGTTFRMNTEAF
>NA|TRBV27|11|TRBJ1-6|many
ASSFKINSPLH
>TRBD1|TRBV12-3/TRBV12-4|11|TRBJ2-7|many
ASSYGTGREQY
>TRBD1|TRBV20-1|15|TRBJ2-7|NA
SARGISSGQTLGEQY
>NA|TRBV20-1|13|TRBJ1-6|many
SARVRGQTNSPLH
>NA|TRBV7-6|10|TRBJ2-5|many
ASSLGLETQY
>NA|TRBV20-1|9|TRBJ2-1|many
SADGVHEQF
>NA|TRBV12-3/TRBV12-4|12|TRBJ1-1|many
ASSFRGLNTEAF
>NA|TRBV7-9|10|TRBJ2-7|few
ASSHQGLEQY
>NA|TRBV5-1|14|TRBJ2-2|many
ASSLAAGPREGELF
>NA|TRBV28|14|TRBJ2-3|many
ASSLPVGDRTDTQY
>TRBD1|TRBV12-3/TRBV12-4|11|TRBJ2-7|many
ASSFARGFEQY
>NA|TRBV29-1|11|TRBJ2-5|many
SVDGALGETQY
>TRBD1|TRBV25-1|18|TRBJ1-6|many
ASSWSPRQGTRTYNSPLH
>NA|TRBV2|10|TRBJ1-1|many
ASSEETSKAF
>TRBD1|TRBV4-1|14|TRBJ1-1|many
ASSQRGTAQNTEAF
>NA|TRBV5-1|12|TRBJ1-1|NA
ASSPGTQRTEAF
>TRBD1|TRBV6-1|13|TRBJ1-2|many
ASSGLGTANYGYT
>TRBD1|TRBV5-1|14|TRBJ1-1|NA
ASTLSTGSVGTEAF
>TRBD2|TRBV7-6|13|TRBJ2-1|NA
ASSRLAGLYNEQF